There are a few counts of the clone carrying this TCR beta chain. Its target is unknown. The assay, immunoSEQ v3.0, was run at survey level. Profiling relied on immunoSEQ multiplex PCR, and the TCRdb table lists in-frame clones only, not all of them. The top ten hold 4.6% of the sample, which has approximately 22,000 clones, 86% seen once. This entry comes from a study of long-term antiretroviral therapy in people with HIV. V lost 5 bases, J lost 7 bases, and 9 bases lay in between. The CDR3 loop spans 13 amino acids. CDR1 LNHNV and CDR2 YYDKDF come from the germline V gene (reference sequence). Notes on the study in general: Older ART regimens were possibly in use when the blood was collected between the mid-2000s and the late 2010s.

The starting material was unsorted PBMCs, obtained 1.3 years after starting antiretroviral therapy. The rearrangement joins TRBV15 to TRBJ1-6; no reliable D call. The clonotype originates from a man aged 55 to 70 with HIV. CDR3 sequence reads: CATSEAVNSPLHF. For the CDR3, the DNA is TGTGCCACCAGCGAGGCGGTGAATTCACCCCTCCACTTT.